The present T cell receptor beta chain was sequenced within a study of T-cell reconstitution after alpha-beta-depleted transplantation in children. Findings of the study overall: After transplant, high TCRbeta diversity at day 60 in some patients arose from surviving recipient T cells and thymic progenitors. As was reported, about two months after transplant, alpha-beta T cells came from several hundred expanded graft clones.

From germline, CDR1 is SGHVS and CDR2 FQNEAQ. The CDR3 length is 15 residues. Trimming pared 8 bases from V and 1 base from J, leaving 18 bases between. A library of TCRbeta sequences, prepared with unique molecular identifiers, was generated. One entry per CDR3 protein, called by TCRdb with MiXCR from the PCR reads. The sample holds some 120,000 distinct CDR3 sequences, around 10% seen once. A few counts support this clonotype. Antigen: not known. Material: PBMCs, obtained before TCRalphabeta/CD19-depleted stem cell transplant. The receptor was isolated from a boy between 2 and 10 years old with acute lymphoblastic leukemia, due to receive a stem cell transplant. The V and J genes are TRBV7-8 and TRBJ2-7, with a weak D call TRBD1 (7 bases). CDR3 region: CASAPVQGGSYEQYF. The CDR3 coding sequence is TGTGCCAGCGCTCCCGTCCAGGGGGGTTCCTACGAGCAGTACTTC.